The clone carrying this T cell receptor beta chain was seen more than once but under ten times. Its antigen is as yet unknown. The CDR3 totals 14 residues. Germline CDR1 reads SNHLY; CDR2 reads FYNNEI. V lost 8 bases and J lost 2, with 13 bases in between. The sample originates from a study of early T cells in non-severe SARS-CoV-2 infection. Study context: The input, bulk RNA from unsorted whole blood, was sequenced, and chains were unpaired. General study findings and limits: There was a bias toward anti-spike CD8 responses in VDJdb matching, which missed private and CD4 specificities.

Separate cDNA molecules each had unique molecular identifiers attached to them. In TCRdb, the 5' RACE reads were re-called with MiXCR into one record per CDR3 protein. The table includes tens of thousands of distinct CDR3 sequences, 12% detected once. This chain connects TRBV2 to TRBJ1-5; D unclear. Sequences were obtained from whole blood. The TCR was taken from an adult who was a healthcare worker with PCR-confirmed SARS-CoV-2 infection or an uninfected control (not recorded which). The CDR3 protein is CASQKGGGNQPQHF. The CDR3 DNA is TGTGCCAGCCAGAAGGGAGGAGGCAATCAGCCCCAGCATTTT.